The next 27 T cell receptor beta chains were all read from a single sample in a study of blood T cell repertoires in COVID-19. Sequencing used immunoSEQ multiplex PCR; TCRdb keeps in-frame clones, though not all of them. The sample carries tens of thousands of clones, around 72% recorded once. The sequencing sample was made of peripheral blood. These receptors all come from a human donor with active or convalescent COVID-19. The donor label of this sample is uncertain.

By share of the sample, this clone is medium-sized. The chain is built from TRBV4-1 and TRBJ2-5, with TRBD1 matching 7 bases. J was trimmed by 0 bases and V by 6 bases; bases with no gene match: 10. Germline V gives CDR1 MGHRA, CDR2 YSYEKL. The CDR3 length is 16 residues. In DNA, the CDR3 is TGCGCCAGCAGTCAGCAAGAGACAGGGAACCAAGAGACCCAGTACTTC. It specifies CASSQQETGNQETQYF.

The V call is TRBV5-4, the J call TRBJ2-3; perhaps TRBD1 as D (6 bases). The germline gives CDR1 SGHNT, CDR2 YYREEE (reference sequence). Trimming cost V 0 bases and J 6 bases, with 11 bases left between them. The CDR3 length is 14 residues. CDR3 amino acids: CASSLDRASDTQYF. CDR3 DNA: TGTGCCAGCAGCTTGGACAGGGCGAGCGATACGCAGTATTTT.

The chain employs TRBV25-1 and TRBJ2-3; 14 bases agree with TRBD2. V lost 2 bases to trimming and J lost 7 bases; unmatched junction nucleotides: 5. CDR3 length: 16 residues. The germline CDR1 and CDR2 sequences are MGHDK and SYGVNS. The CDR3 region has the DNA TGTGCCAGCAGTGAAACCGGGACTAGCGGGAGAAATACGCAGTATTTT. Protein: CASSETGTSGRNTQYF. Looking up the rest from reference TRBV25-1 and TRBJ2-3 gives the full variable domain: EADIYQTPRYLVIGTGKKITLECSQTMGHDKMYWYQQDPGMELHLIHYSYGVNSTEKGDLSSESTVSRIRTEHFPLTLESARPSHTSQYLCASSETGTSGRNTQYFGPGTRLTVL.

Details on this clone: At one boundary the junction diverges from the germline segment, which might be a read error. This sequence joins TRBV7-7 and TRBJ2-5; D gene unclear. The CDR3 has 15 amino acids. The V gene's germline CDR1 is SSHAT and CDR2 FNYEAQ (reference sequence). The CDR3 loop reads CASSPRSQSQETQYF. CDR3 DNA: TGTGCTAGCAGCCCTAGGTCCCAGAGCCAAGAGACCCAGTACTTC.

The V call is TRBV6-5, the J call TRBJ1-2; D might be TRBD1 (5 bases). V lost 7 bases and J lost 5, with 17 bases in between. CDR1 and CDR2 (germline): MNHEY, SVGAGI. CDR3 length: 14 residues. The CDR3 sequence is CASIRTGHVYGYTF. The CDR3 region has the DNA TGTGCCAGCATCCGAACCGGACATGTGTATGGCTACACCTTC.

Concerning this clone itself: In the same sample, other DNA sequences code for this CDR3. The J gene is TRBJ2-3, the V gene TRBV5-4; D is ambiguous. Trimming shortened V by 0 bases and J by 0 bases, and 5 bases separated the two germline ends. The CDR3 covers 14 residues. In germline, CDR1 is SGHNT, CDR2 YYREEE (reference sequence). CDR3 amino acids: CASSLGGSTDTQYF. The CDR3 region has the DNA TGTGCCAGCAGCTTGGGCGGTAGCACAGATACGCAGTATTTT.

This chain uses TRBV3-1 (or the pseudogene TRBV3-2) with TRBJ1-5; maybe TRBD1 (6 bases). From germline, CDR1 is LGHDT and CDR2 YNNKEL (reference sequence). The CDR3 is 14 amino acids. Trimming removed 4 bases from V and 5 bases from J, with 12 bases in between. The CDR3 spells CASSRTEAYQPQHF. CDR3 nucleotide sequence: TGTGCCAGCAGCCGGACAGAAGCCTATCAGCCCCAGCATTTT.

The J gene is TRBJ1-1, the V gene TRBV4-1; 8 bases line up with TRBD1. Germline loops: CDR1 MGHRA, CDR2 YSYEKL. This CDR3 region has 15 residues. The V gene end was trimmed by 1 base and the J gene end by 6 bases; junction bases not matched to a gene: 7. The CDR3 loop reads CASSQAHRGSPEAFF. The DNA for the CDR3 is TGCGCCAGCAGCCAAGCCCACAGGGGGAGCCCTGAAGCTTTCTTT.

This clone was seen a single time. The chain joins TRBV18 to TRBJ2-7, with D perhaps TRBD2 (5 bases). The V end was cut by 2 bases, the J end by 5 bases, with 7 bases between. The CDR3 spans 12 residues. CDR1 KGHSH and CDR2 LQKENI come from the germline V gene. The CDR3 sequence: CASSPARDEQYF. As DNA, the CDR3 is TGTGCCAGCTCACCAGCGCGGGACGAGCAGTACTTC.

This clone was picked up one time. The CDR3 DNA sequence: TGTGCCTGGATGCGGGGGCCGGCCACTGAAGCTTTCTTT. Translating it yields CAWMRGPATEAFF. This chain links TRBV30 with TRBJ1-1; tentatively, D is TRBD1 (6 bases). Germline V gene sequence: CDR1 GTSNPN, CDR2 SVGIG (reference sequence). This CDR3 region has 13 residues. Trimming removed 4 bases at V and 4 bases at J, with 13 bases between.

The V call is TRBV19, the J call TRBJ2-2, with 10 nucleotides matching TRBD1. Germline CDR1 LNHDA, CDR2 SQIVND (reference sequence). The CDR3 contains 15 residues. Unmatched junction bases numbered 4, after V lost 7 bases and J lost 2 bases. This CDR3 reads CASTGDRGNTGELFF. The CDR3 coding sequence is TGTGCCAGTACGGGGGACAGGGGAAACACCGGGGAGCTGTTTTTT.

The chain has TRBV5-5 and TRBJ2-3; 8 bases line up with TRBD1. Per germline, CDR1 SGHKS and CDR2 YYEKEE (reference sequence). Trimming removed 1 base from V and 1 base from J; junction bases left unmatched: 2. This CDR3 spans 15 amino acids. The CDR3 coding sequence is TGTGCCAGCAGCTTGTGGGGACAGGGCACAGATACGCAGTATTTT. Its protein product is CASSLWGQGTDTQYF.

V and J are TRBV7-9 and TRBJ2-7; D is possibly TRBD2 (7 bases). Between the trimmed V and J ends, which lost 0 bases and 2 bases, there was a span of 23 bases. The CDR3 sequence is 19 residues long. The germline V gene has CDR1 SEHNR and CDR2 FQNEAQ (reference sequence). CDR3 in DNA: TGTGCCAGCAGCTTAGCCGTCATCGTACAGGGACTAAGACCCTACGAGCAGTACTTC. Amino acids: CASSLAVIVQGLRPYEQYF. Full variable domain (remainder filled in from reference TRBV7-9 and TRBJ2-7): DTGVSQNPRHKITKRGQNVTFRCDPISEHNRLYWYRQTLGQGPEFLTYFQNEAQLEKSRLLSDRFSAERPKGSFSTLEIQRTEQGDSAMYLCASSLAVIVQGLRPYEQYFGPGTRLTVT.

V usage is TRBV11-2 and J usage is TRBJ2-3; 7 bases line up with TRBD2. CDR3 length equals 15 residues. Trimming cost V 5 bases and J 0 bases; bases outside gene matches: 5. The germline CDR1 and CDR2 sequences are SGHAT and FQNNGV. The CDR3 sequence: CASSHSGTSTDTQYF. In DNA, the CDR3 is TGTGCCAGCAGCCACAGCGGGACTAGCACAGATACGCAGTATTTT.

This rearrangement joins TRBV11-2 to TRBJ2-7; 10 nucleotides match TRBD2. Trimming removed 6 bases from V and 4 bases from J; junction bases left unmatched: 6. The CDR3 loop spans 14 amino acids. Germline V gene data show CDR1 as SGHAT and CDR2 as FQNNGV. The CDR3 DNA is TGTGCCAGCAGTTCTACTAGCGGGGAATACGAGCAGTACTTC. Translated: CASSSTSGEYEQYF.

This clone occurred a few times. The chain joins TRBV27 to TRBJ2-5; D is uncertain. CDR1 and CDR2 (germline): MNHEY, SMNVEV (reference sequence). Trimming took off 2 bases at V and 6 bases at J, with 10 bases between the two ends. This CDR3 region has 13 residues. CDR3 DNA: TGTGCCAGCAGTTTAATCGGTGATCAGACCCAGTACTTC. Protein: CASSLIGDQTQYF.

The chain carries TRBV4-2 and TRBJ2-7, with D possibly being TRBD1 (5 bases). From germline, CDR1 is LGHNA and CDR2 YNFKEQ. V was shortened by 0 bases and J by 4 bases, with 10 bases between the two germline ends. CDR3 length: 14 amino acids. The CDR3 region is CASSQEVREYEQYF. For the CDR3, the DNA is TGTGCCAGCAGCCAAGAGGTCAGGGAATACGAGCAGTACTTC.

The chain is built from TRBV5-4 and TRBJ2-3; 12 nucleotides agree with TRBD2. The CDR3 spans 16 residues. V was pared by 2 bases and J by 5 bases, with 6 bases of the junction left unmatched. Germline values: CDR1 SGHNT, CDR2 YYREEE (reference sequence). Written as DNA, the CDR3 is TGTGCCAGCAGCTTAAGACTAGCGGGAGTAGGAGATACGCAGTATTTT. Its protein is CASSLRLAGVGDTQYF.

This clone came up a few times. This chain links TRBV30 with TRBJ2-7; no firm D call. Deletions cut 2 bases from V and 4 bases from J, with 15 bases between. The CDR3 is 14 amino acids. Germline CDR1 GTSNPN, CDR2 SVGIG (reference sequence). Here the CDR3 DNA reads TGTGCCTGGAGTACCGCCCCGGCGAGGTACGAGCAGTACTTC. It translates to CAWSTAPARYEQYF.

This clone turned up a few times. This chain joins TRBV14 and TRBJ1-4; 7 nucleotides align to TRBD1. The CDR3 length is 15 residues. Trimming took 5 bases from V and 4 from J; bases not matched to a gene: 7. Germline V gene data show CDR1 as SGHDN and CDR2 as FVKESK. The CDR3, as DNA: TGTGCCAGCAGCGTCCAACAGGGGAATAATGAAAAACTGTTTTTT. Translating gives CASSVQQGNNEKLFF.

The chain has TRBV7-9 and TRBJ1-1; D gene unclear. The CDR3 has 13 residues. Trimming stripped 2 bases from V and 2 bases from J, with 6 bases between. CDR1 and CDR2 (germline): SEHNR, FQNEAQ (reference sequence). CDR3 in DNA: TGTGCCAGCAGCTTAAGACAAAACACTGAAGCTTTCTTT. Its protein product is CASSLRQNTEAFF.

The chain is built from TRBV30 and TRBJ2-5; 12 nucleotides line up with TRBD2. Germline assignment: CDR1 GTSNPN and CDR2 SVGIG (reference sequence). With V trimmed by 5 bases and J by 4 bases, 2 bases remained unmatched. The CDR3 contains 13 residues. This chain's CDR3 is CAWAGLAGETQYF. The CDR3 DNA reads as TGTGCCTGGGCGGGACTAGCGGGAGAGACCCAGTACTTC.

V and J are TRBV10-3 and TRBJ1-1; 7 positions agree with TRBD1. The CDR3 has 14 residues. Germline CDR1 reads ENHRY; CDR2 reads SYGVKD. The trim removed 6 bases at V and 2 bases at J, leaving 6 bases unmatched. The DNA for the CDR3 is TGTGCCATCAGACCAGGGACAGCCAACACTGAAGCTTTCTTT. The encoded protein is CAIRPGTANTEAFF.

The chain recombines TRBV3-1 (or the pseudogene TRBV3-2) with TRBJ1-5, with TRBD1 as a possible D gene (5 bases). CDR3 length: 17 residues. In germline, CDR1 is LGHDT, CDR2 YNNKEL (reference sequence). V lost 3 bases to trimming and J lost 2 bases, with 17 bases between them. CDR3 sequence (DNA): TGTGCCAGCAGCCATTCACGGGGGGGAGAGGGCAATCAGCCCCAGCATTTT. Amino acid sequence: CASSHSRGGEGNQPQHF.

The V call is TRBV7-3, the J call TRBJ2-1, with 7 bases lining up with TRBD2. The CDR3 spans 15 residues. With V trimmed by 1 base and J by 2 bases, 2 bases remained unmatched. Germline values: CDR1 SGHTA, CDR2 FQGTGA. CDR3: CASSLKAGPYNEQFF. CDR3 DNA sequence: TGTGCCAGCAGCTTAAAAGCGGGACCCTACAATGAGCAGTTCTTC.

The chain employs TRBV7-2 and TRBJ1-1; possibly TRBD1 for D (6 bases). Germline-derived CDR1 and CDR2 are SGHTA and FQGNSA. The germline V and J ends were trimmed by 6 bases and 1 base, with 18 bases remaining between them. The CDR3 consists of 16 residues. The CDR3 spells CASRPGTSLANTEAFF. CDR3 nucleotides: TGTGCCAGCAGGCCGGGGACAAGTCTTGCGAACACTGAAGCTTTCTTT.

This clone showed up just once. The chain carries TRBV14 and TRBJ1-1; no clear D. Trimming took 4 bases from V and 5 from J, leaving 20 bases between them. Germline CDR1 reads SGHDN; CDR2 reads FVKESK. CDR3 length: 16 residues. This chain's CDR3 is CASSRELLYQLTEAFF. For the CDR3, the DNA is TGTGCCAGCAGCCGAGAACTATTATATCAGCTAACTGAAGCTTTCTTT.